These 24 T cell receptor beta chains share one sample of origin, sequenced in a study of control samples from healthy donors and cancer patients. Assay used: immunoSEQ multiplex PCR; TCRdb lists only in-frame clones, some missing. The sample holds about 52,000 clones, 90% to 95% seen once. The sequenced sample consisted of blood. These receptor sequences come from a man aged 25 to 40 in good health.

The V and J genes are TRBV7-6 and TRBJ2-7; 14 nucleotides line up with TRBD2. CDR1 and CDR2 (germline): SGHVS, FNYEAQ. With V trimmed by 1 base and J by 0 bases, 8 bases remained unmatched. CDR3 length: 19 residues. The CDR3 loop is CASSLGAGLAGGLSYEQYF. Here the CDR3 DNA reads TGTGCCAGCAGCTTAGGGGCCGGACTAGCGGGAGGCCTCTCCTACGAGCAGTACTTC. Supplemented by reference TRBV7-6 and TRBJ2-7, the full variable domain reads GAGVSQSPRYKVTKRGQDVALRCDPISGHVSLYWYRQALGQGPEFLTYFNYEAQQDKSGLPNDRFSAERPEGSISTLTIQRTEQRDSAMYRCASSLGAGLAGGLSYEQYFGPGTRLTVT.

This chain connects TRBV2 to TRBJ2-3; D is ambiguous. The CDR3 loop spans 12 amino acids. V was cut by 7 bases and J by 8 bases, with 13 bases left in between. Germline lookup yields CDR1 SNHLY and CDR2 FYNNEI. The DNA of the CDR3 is TGTGCCAGCAATCTACTAACCGTTACGCAGTATTTT. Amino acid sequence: CASNLLTVTQYF.

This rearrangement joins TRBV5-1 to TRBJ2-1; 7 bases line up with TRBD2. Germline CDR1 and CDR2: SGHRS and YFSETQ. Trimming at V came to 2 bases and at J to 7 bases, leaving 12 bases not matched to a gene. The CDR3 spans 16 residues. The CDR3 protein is CASSFYRAGRANEQFF. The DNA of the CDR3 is TGCGCCAGCAGCTTTTATCGGGCGGGGAGGGCAAATGAGCAGTTCTTC. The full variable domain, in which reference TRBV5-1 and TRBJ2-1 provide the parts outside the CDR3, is KAGVTQTPRYLIKTRGQQVTLSCSPISGHRSVSWYQQTPGQGLQFLFEYFSETQRNKGNFPGRFSGRQFSNSRSEMNVSTLELGDSALYLCASSFYRAGRANEQFFGPGTRLTVL.

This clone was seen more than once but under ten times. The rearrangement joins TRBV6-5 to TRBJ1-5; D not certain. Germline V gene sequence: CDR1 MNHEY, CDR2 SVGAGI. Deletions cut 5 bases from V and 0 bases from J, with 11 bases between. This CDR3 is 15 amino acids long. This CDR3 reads CASSPRHDSNQPQHF. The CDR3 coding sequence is TGTGCCAGCAGTCCCAGACATGATAGCAATCAGCCCCAGCATTTT.

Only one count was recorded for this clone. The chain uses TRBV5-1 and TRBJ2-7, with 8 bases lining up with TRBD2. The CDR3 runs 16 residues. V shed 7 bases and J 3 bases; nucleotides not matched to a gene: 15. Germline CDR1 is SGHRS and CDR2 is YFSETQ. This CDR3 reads CASPPGGVAGYYEQYF. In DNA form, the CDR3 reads TGCGCCAGCCCACCGGGGGGGGTAGCGGGTTACTACGAGCAGTACTTC. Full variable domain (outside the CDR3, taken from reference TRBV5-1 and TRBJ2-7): KAGVTQTPRYLIKTRGQQVTLSCSPISGHRSVSWYQQTPGQGLQFLFEYFSETQRNKGNFPGRFSGRQFSNSRSEMNVSTLELGDSALYLCASPPGGVAGYYEQYFGPGTRLTVT.

As DNA, the CDR3 is TGTGCCAGCAGCCAAGCTAGGGGGTATCACGGCGAGCAGTACTTC. Amino acids: CASSQARGYHGEQYF. The chain couples TRBV3-1 (or the pseudogene TRBV3-2) to TRBJ2-7; tentatively, D is TRBD1 (6 bases). Germline V CDR1 and CDR2: LGHDT, YNNKEL (reference sequence). V lost 1 base and J lost 6, with 16 bases in between. The CDR3 has 15 residues.

CDR3: CASSPSGGGNTEAFF. In DNA, the CDR3 is TGTGCCAGCAGCCCCTCCGGGGGAGGGAATACTGAAGCTTTCTTT. The chain has TRBV7-3 and TRBJ1-1, with D possibly matching TRBD1 (5 bases). The CDR3 length is 15 residues. V dropped 5 bases and J dropped 5 bases, with 18 bases sitting between them. Germline values: CDR1 SGHTA, CDR2 FQGTGA.

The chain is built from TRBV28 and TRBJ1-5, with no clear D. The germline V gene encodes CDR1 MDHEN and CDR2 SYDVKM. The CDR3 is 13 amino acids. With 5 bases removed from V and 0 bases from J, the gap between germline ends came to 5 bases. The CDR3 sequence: CASSGHSNQPQHF. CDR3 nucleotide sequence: TGTGCCAGCAGTGGTCATAGCAATCAGCCCCAGCATTTT.

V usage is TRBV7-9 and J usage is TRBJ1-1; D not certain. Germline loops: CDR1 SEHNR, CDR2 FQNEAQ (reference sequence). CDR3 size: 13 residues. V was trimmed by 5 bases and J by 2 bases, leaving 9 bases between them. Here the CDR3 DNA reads TGTGCCAGCAGCCTAGGGATAAACACTGAAGCTTTCTTT. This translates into CASSLGINTEAFF.

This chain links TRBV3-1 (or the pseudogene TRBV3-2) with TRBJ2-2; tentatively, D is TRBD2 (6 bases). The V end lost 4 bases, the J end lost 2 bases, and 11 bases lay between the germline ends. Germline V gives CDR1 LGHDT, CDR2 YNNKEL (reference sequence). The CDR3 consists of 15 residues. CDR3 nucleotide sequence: TGTGCCAGCAGCCGGGGGACTCTTAACACCGGGGAGCTGTTTTTT. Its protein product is CASSRGTLNTGELFF.

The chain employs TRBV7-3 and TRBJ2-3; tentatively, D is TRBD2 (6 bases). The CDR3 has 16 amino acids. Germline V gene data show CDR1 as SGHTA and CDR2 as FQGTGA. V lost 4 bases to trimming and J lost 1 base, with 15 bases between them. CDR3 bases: TGTGCCAGCAGCTCATATGGGTCGGGGGGCACAGATACGCAGTATTTT. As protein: CASSSYGSGGTDTQYF.

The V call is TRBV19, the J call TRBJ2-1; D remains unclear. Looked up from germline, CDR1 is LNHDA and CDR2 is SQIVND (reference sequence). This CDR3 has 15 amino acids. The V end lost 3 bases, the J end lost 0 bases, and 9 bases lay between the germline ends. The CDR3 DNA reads TGTGCCAGTAGTATTGGGCGGCACTCCTACAATGAGCAGTTCTTC. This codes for CASSIGRHSYNEQFF.

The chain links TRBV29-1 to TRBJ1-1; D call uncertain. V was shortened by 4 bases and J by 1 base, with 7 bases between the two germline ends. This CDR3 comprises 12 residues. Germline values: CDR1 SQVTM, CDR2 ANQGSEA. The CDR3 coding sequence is TGCAGCGTTGGACTATGGAACACTGAAGCTTTCTTT. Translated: CSVGLWNTEAFF.

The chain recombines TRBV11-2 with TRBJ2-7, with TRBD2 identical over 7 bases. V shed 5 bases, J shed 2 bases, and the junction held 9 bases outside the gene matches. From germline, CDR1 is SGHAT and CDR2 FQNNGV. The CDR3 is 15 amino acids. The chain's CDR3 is CASSPGTTTTYEQYF. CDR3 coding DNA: TGTGCCAGCAGCCCCGGGACTACAACGACCTACGAGCAGTACTTC.

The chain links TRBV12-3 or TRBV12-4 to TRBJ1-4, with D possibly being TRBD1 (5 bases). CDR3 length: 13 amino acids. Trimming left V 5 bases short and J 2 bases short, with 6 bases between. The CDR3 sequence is CASSRDTNEKLFF. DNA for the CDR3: TGTGCCAGCAGTCGGGACACTAATGAAAAACTGTTTTTT.

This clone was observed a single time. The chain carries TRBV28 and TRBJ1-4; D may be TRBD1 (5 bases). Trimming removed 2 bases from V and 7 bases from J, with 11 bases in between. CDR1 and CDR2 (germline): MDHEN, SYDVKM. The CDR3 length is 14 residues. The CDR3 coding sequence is TGTGCCAGCAGTTTAGGGGGGAAGGGTGAAAAACTGTTTTTT. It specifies CASSLGGKGEKLFF.

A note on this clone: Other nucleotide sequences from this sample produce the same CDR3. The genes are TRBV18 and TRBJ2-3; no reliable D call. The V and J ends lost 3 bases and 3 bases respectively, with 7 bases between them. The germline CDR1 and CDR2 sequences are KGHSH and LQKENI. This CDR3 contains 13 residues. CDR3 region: CASSPGGTDTQYF. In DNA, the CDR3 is TGTGCCAGCTCACCGGGTGGAACAGATACGCAGTATTTT.

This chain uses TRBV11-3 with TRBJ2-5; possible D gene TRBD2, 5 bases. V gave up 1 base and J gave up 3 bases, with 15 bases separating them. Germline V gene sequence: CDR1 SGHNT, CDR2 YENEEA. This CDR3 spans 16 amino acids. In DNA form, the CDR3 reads TGTGCCAGCAGCTTAGGCCACGCCTCCGGGAAAGAGACCCAGTACTTC. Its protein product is CASSLGHASGKETQYF.

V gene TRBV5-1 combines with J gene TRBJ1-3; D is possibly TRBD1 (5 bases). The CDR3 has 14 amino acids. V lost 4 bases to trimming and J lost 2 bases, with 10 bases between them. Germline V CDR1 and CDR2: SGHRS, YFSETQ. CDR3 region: CASSLGQTGNTIYF. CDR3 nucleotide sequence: TGCGCCAGCAGCCTAGGACAAACTGGAAACACCATATATTTT.

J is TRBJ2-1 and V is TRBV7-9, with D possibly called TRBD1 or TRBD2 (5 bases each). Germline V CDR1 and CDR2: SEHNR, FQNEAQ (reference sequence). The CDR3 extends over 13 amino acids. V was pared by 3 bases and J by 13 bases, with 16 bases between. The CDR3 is CASSLGDGSPQFF. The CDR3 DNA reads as TGTGCCAGCAGCTTGGGGGATGGGAGTCCTCAGTTCTTC.

The CDR3 nucleotides read TGTGCCAGCAGCTTAAGCTCCGGTGGCTACACCTTC. Protein sequence: CASSLSSGGYTF. V usage is TRBV11-2 and J usage is TRBJ1-2; D unclear. The germline V gene encodes CDR1 SGHAT and CDR2 FQNNGV. The CDR3 has 12 amino acids. The V and J ends lost 2 bases and 7 bases respectively, with 8 bases between them.

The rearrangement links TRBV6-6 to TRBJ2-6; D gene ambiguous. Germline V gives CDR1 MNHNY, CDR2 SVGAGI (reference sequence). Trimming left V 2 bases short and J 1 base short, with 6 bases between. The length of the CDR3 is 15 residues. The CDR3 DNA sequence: TGTGCCAGCAGTTACGTACCTTCTGGGGCCAACGTCCTGACTTTC. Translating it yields CASSYVPSGANVLTF.

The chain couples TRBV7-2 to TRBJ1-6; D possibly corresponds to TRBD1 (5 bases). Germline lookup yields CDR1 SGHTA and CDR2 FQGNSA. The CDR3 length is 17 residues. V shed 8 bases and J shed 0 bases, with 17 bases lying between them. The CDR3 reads CASSPDTLSSYNSPLHF. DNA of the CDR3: TGTGCCAGCTCCCCGGACACCCTGAGCTCCTATAATTCACCCCTCCACTTT.

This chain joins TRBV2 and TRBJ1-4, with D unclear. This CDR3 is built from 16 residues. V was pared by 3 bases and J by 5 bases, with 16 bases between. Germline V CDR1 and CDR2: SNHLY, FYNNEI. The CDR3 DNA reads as TGTGCCAGCAGTGACAGTCCCTGGGCCTTGAATGAAAAACTGTTTTTT. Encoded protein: CASSDSPWALNEKLFF.